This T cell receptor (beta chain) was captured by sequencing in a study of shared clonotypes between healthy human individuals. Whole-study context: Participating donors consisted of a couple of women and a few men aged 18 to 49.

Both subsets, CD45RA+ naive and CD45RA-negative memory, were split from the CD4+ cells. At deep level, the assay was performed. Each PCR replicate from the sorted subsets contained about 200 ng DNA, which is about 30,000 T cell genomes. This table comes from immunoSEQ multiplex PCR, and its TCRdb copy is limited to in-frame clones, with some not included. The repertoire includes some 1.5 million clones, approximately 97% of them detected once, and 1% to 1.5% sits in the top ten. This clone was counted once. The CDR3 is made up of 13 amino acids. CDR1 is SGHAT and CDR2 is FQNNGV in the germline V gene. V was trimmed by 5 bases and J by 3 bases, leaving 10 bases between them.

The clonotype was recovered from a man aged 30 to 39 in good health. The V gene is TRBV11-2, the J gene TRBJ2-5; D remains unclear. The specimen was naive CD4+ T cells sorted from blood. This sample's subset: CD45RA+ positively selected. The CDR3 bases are TGTGCCAGCAGCCCGAGCGAAAAAGAGACCCAGTACTTC. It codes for CASSPSEKETQYF. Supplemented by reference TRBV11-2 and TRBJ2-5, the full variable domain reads EAGVAQSPRYKIIEKRQSVAFWCNPISGHATLYWYQQILGQGPKLLIQFQNNGVVDDSQLPKDRFSAERLKGVDSTLKIQPAKLEDSAVYLCASSPSEKETQYFGPGTRLLVL.